Presented here are 7 T cell receptor beta chains from one specimen sequenced in a study of regulatory T cells after allogeneic stem cell transplantation. SMARTer RACE cDNA synthesis from RNA preceded amplification of the TCR beta CDR3 region. One entry per CDR3 protein results from TCRdb running MiXCR on the 5' RACE reads. The sample includes some 980 distinct CDR3 sequences, around 17% of them seen just once. The material sequenced was sorted CD4+ T cells from blood (whether regulatory or conventional is not recorded), taken 30 days after allogeneic stem cell transplant. The origin of the receptors is a human patient who had an allogeneic stem cell transplant, so the T cells may come from the graft donor.

Within the sample, this clonotype is large. J is TRBJ1-2 and V is TRBV28; 8 bases map to TRBD1. J lost 8 bases, V lost 5 bases, and 19 bases had no gene match. The germline gives CDR1 MDHEN, CDR2 SYDVKM. The CDR3 spans 17 residues. The CDR3 nucleotides are TGTGCCAGCAGTAAAGCAGGAGCGGGACAGGCCCCTCGGGGCTACACCTTC. It encodes CASSKAGAGQAPRGYTF.

By its share, this clonotype is medium-sized. The CDR3 DNA is TGTGCCTGGAGTACCCGGGCTAGCGGGATTGGGGTCGAGCAGTACTTC. The encoded protein is CAWSTRASGIGVEQYF. This rearrangement joins TRBV30 to TRBJ2-7; TRBD2 aligns across 9 bases. V trimming: 2 bases; J trimming: 6 bases; junction bases outside the gene matches: 14. The CDR3 runs to 16 residues. Per germline, CDR1 GTSNPN and CDR2 SVGIG (reference sequence).

This clonotype has more than one count but fewer than ten. A read error may be the cause here, since a much bigger clone is one base away. The chain uses TRBV5-1 and TRBJ1-1, with D unresolved. Germline V gives CDR1 SGHRS, CDR2 YFSETQ. V was clipped by 0 bases and J by 4 bases, with 13 bases between them. This CDR3 region has 15 residues. This CDR3 reads CASSLAGELGTEAFF. The CDR3 region has the DNA TGCGCCAGCAGCTTGGCGGGAGAATTGGGCACTGAAGCTTTCTTT. The entire variable domain, with the rest obtained from reference TRBV5-1 and TRBJ1-1, is as follows: KAGVTQTPRYLIKTRGQQVTLSCSPISGHRSVSWYQQTPGQGLQFLFEYFSETQRNKGNFPGRFSGRQFSNSRSEMNVSTLELGDSALYLCASSLAGELGTEAFFGQGTRLTVV.

This clonotype is categorized as large (0.1 to 1%). The rearrangement uses TRBV5-5 and TRBJ1-2; D gene ambiguous. V lost 0 bases, J lost 0 bases, and 6 bases lay in between. The CDR3 has 14 amino acids. The germline V gene encodes CDR1 SGHKS and CDR2 YYEKEE (reference sequence). The CDR3 is CASSLAVSNYGYTF. CDR3 nucleotide sequence: TGTGCCAGCAGCTTGGCGGTTTCTAACTATGGCTACACCTTC.

This clonotype has more than one count but fewer than ten. The rearrangement links TRBV3-1 to TRBJ2-1; the D gene could be TRBD1 or TRBD2 (5 bases each). The germline gives CDR1 LGHDT, CDR2 YNNKEL (reference sequence). V lost 3 bases to trimming and J lost 7 bases, with 16 bases between them. CDR3 length equals 15 residues. DNA of the CDR3: TGTGCCAGCAGCCAGGGAACGGGACCCGGGAATGAGCAGTTCTTC. Translating it yields CASSQGTGPGNEQFF.

Comment on this clonotype: It may be a read error: a sequence one base away is much more abundant. The V call is TRBV12-5, the J call TRBJ2-7; either TRBD1 or TRBD2 may fit D (5 bases each). Trimming pared 1 base from V and 5 bases from J, leaving 9 bases between. Germline V gene lookup returns CDR1 LGHNT and CDR2 FRNRAP. The CDR3 length is 13 residues. This chain's CDR3 is CASGLGRGDEQYF. The CDR3 bases are TGTGCTAGTGGTTTGGGACGAGGGGACGAGCAGTACTTC. Together with reference TRBV12-5 and TRBJ2-7, the CDR3 gives the full variable domain: DARVTQTPRHKVTEMGQEVTMRCQPILGHNTVFWYRQTMMQGLELLAYFRNRAPLDDSGMPKDRFSAEMPDATLATLKIQPSEPRDSAVYFCASGLGRGDEQYFGPGTRLTVT.

This clonotype is medium-sized within its sample. The chain uses TRBV20-1 and TRBJ2-7, with 13 bases aligning to TRBD2. This CDR3 region has 15 residues. Germline assignment: CDR1 DFQATT and CDR2 SNEGSKA (reference sequence). This CDR3 reads CSPATGTSGMGEQYF. The CDR3 region has the DNA TGCAGCCCCGCAACCGGGACTAGCGGGATGGGGGAGCAGTACTTC.